A selection of T cell receptor beta chains follows, all from one sample in a study of T cells in tuberculosis. Sequencing was performed with immunoSEQ multiplex PCR; in TCRdb, only in-frame clones are kept and a portion is missing. The table includes 28,000 or so clones, 90% detected once. The sequenced sample was PBMCs. All receptors derive from a donor under 30 with latent tuberculosis or without tuberculosis infection. Both conserved end residues are part of each CDR3. Fields, in order: V gene, D gene, clone size, J gene, CDR3 protein, CDR3 DNA. D genes are given only for firm matches. Only some rows state a clone size, as once, few, many or a class for expanded clones.

V gene: TRBV5-1
D gene: .
clone size: .
J gene: TRBJ2-5
CDR3 protein: CASTSNGGGETQYF
CDR3 DNA: TGCGCCAGCACCTCTAATGGGGGGGGCGAGACCCAGTACTTC

V gene: TRBV28
D gene: TRBD2
clone size: .
J gene: TRBJ2-3
CDR3 protein: CASKNLAGETDTQYF
CDR3 DNA: TGTGCCAGCAAAAACCTAGCGGGGGAAACAGATACGCAGTATTTT

V gene: TRBV4-1
D gene: TRBD1
clone size: .
J gene: TRBJ1-5
CDR3 protein: CASSQEGRGHDQPQHF
CDR3 DNA: TGCGCCAGCAGCCAAGAGGGCAGGGGGCACGATCAGCCCCAGCATTTT

V gene: TRBV7-9
D gene: TRBD2
clone size: .
J gene: TRBJ2-1
CDR3 protein: CASSGSGGLSYNEQFF
CDR3 DNA: TGTGCCAGCAGCGGTAGCGGGGGCCTCTCCTACAATGAGCAGTTCTTC

V gene: TRBV5-6
D gene: .
clone size: .
J gene: TRBJ1-2
CDR3 protein: CASSLLAGKLLYTF
CDR3 DNA: TGTGCCAGCAGCTTGTTGGCAGGGAAATTGCTCTACACCTTC

V gene: TRBV10-3
D gene: .
clone size: once
J gene: TRBJ2-3
CDR3 protein: CAISAGRTDTQYF
CDR3 DNA: TGTGCCATCAGTGCGGGTCGGACAGATACGCAGTATTTT

V gene: TRBV10-1
D gene: .
clone size: .
J gene: TRBJ2-3
CDR3 protein: CASSESGGLNTQYF
CDR3 DNA: TGCGCCAGCAGTGAATCCGGGGGGCTGAATACGCAGTATTTT

V gene: TRBV11-2
D gene: .
clone size: medium-sized
J gene: TRBJ2-7
CDR3 protein: CASSPPSYEQYF
CDR3 DNA: TGTGCCAGCAGCCCCCCTTCCTACGAGCAGTACTTC

V gene: TRBV10-3
D gene: .
clone size: few
J gene: TRBJ1-5
CDR3 protein: CATKEEGRQHF
CDR3 DNA: TGTGCCACCAAGGAGGAGGGCCGGCAGCATTTT

V gene: TRBV2
D gene: TRBD1
clone size: .
J gene: TRBJ1-3
CDR3 protein: CASKRTGVRNTIYF
CDR3 DNA: TGTGCCAGCAAAAGGACAGGGGTTAGAAACACCATATATTTT

V gene: TRBV5-1
D gene: .
clone size: once
J gene: TRBJ2-3
CDR3 protein: CASSSRGQPSTDTQYF
CDR3 DNA: TGCGCCAGCAGCTCTCGTGGACAGCCTAGCACAGATACGCAGTATTTT

V gene: TRBV7-2
D gene: TRBD1
clone size: .
J gene: TRBJ1-2
CDR3 protein: CASANTGVTFYTF
CDR3 DNA: TGTGCCAGCGCAAATACAGGGGTTACTTTTTACACCTTC

V gene: TRBV29-1
D gene: TRBD1
clone size: once
J gene: TRBJ1-5
CDR3 protein: CSVGTGNQPQHF
CDR3 DNA: TGCAGCGTTGGGACAGGGAATCAGCCCCAGCATTTT

V gene: TRBV5-4
D gene: TRBD1
clone size: .
J gene: TRBJ1-2
CDR3 protein: CASSQDRVGYTF
CDR3 DNA: TGTGCCAGCAGCCAGGACAGGGTTGGCTACACCTTC

V gene: TRBV14
D gene: .
clone size: once
J gene: TRBJ1-2
CDR3 protein: CASSQAGYGYTF
CDR3 DNA: TGTGCCAGCAGCCAAGCGGGGTATGGCTACACCTTC

V gene: TRBV29-1
D gene: .
clone size: .
J gene: TRBJ1-3
CDR3 protein: CSVEDETDGNTIYF
CDR3 DNA: TGCAGCGTTGAAGATGAGACAGATGGAAACACCATATATTTT

V gene: TRBV27
D gene: TRBD1
clone size: once
J gene: TRBJ2-2
CDR3 protein: CASSPRTGTGPYGELFF
CDR3 DNA: TGTGCCAGCAGCCCTCGGACCGGGACAGGGCCCTATGGGGAGCTGTTTTTT

V gene: TRBV28
D gene: .
clone size: .
J gene: TRBJ2-7
CDR3 protein: CASSLARDTYEQYF
CDR3 DNA: TGTGCCAGCAGTTTGGCCAGGGATACCTACGAGCAGTACTTC

V gene: TRBV4-1
D gene: TRBD2
clone size: .
J gene: TRBJ2-3
CDR3 protein: CASSPIAGGPRQQYF
CDR3 DNA: TGCGCCAGCAGTCCCATAGCGGGGGGGCCAAGGCAGCAGTATTTT

V gene: TRBV5-1
D gene: .
clone size: .
J gene: TRBJ2-7
CDR3 protein: CASGRTGSSYEQYF
CDR3 DNA: TGCGCCAGCGGACGCACAGGGTCCTCCTACGAGCAGTACTTC

V gene: TRBV2
D gene: .
clone size: once
J gene: TRBJ2-5
CDR3 protein: CAPRRSGAPSGTQYF
CDR3 DNA: TGTGCCCCTAGACGCTCGGGAGCCCCATCGGGGACCCAGTACTTC

V gene: TRBV19
D gene: TRBD1
clone size: .
J gene: TRBJ1-5
CDR3 protein: CASSGRTGGFNQPQHF
CDR3 DNA: TGTGCCAGTAGTGGCCGGACAGGGGGTTTCAATCAGCCCCAGCATTTT

V gene: TRBV6-1
D gene: .
clone size: .
J gene: TRBJ1-2
CDR3 protein: CAITSAYQVGYTF
CDR3 DNA: TGTGCCATCACGAGTGCGTACCAGGTTGGCTACACCTTC

V gene: TRBV27
D gene: TRBD1
clone size: .
J gene: TRBJ1-2
CDR3 protein: CASSRDRAYGYTF
CDR3 DNA: TGTGCCAGCAGCCGAGACAGGGCCTATGGCTACACCTTC

V gene: TRBV9
D gene: TRBD1
clone size: .
J gene: TRBJ2-7
CDR3 protein: CASSDTGGYEQYF
CDR3 DNA: TGTGCCAGCAGCGACACAGGGGGCTACGAGCAGTACTTC

V gene: TRBV4-3
D gene: .
clone size: .
J gene: TRBJ1-3
CDR3 protein: CASSQHQGSGNTIYF
CDR3 DNA: TGCGCCAGCAGCCAACACCAGGGCTCTGGAAACACCATATATTTT

V gene: TRBV19
D gene: TRBD2
clone size: .
J gene: TRBJ2-2
CDR3 protein: CASSEGGYTGELFF
CDR3 DNA: TGTGCCAGTAGTGAGGGAGGGTACACCGGGGAGCTGTTTTTT

V gene: TRBV19
D gene: .
clone size: once
J gene: TRBJ1-5
CDR3 protein: CASSLTQGSNQPQHF
CDR3 DNA: TGTGCCAGTAGCCTTACACAGGGAAGCAATCAGCCCCAGCATTTT

V gene: TRBV6-4
D gene: TRBD2
clone size: .
J gene: TRBJ2-3
CDR3 protein: CASSDGRGDTDTQYF
CDR3 DNA: TGTGCCAGCAGTGACGGGCGGGGGGACACAGATACGCAGTATTTT

V gene: TRBV4-3
D gene: .
clone size: once
J gene: TRBJ2-7
CDR3 protein: CASSQELEAYEQYF
CDR3 DNA: TGCGCCAGCAGCCAAGAATTAGAAGCCTACGAGCAGTACTTC

V gene: TRBV19
D gene: .
clone size: .
J gene: TRBJ1-2
CDR3 protein: CASSIGQTNYGYTF
CDR3 DNA: TGTGCCAGTAGTATTGGACAGACTAACTATGGCTACACCTTC

V gene: TRBV10-1
D gene: .
clone size: .
J gene: TRBJ1-4
CDR3 protein: CASTRGRNEKLFF
CDR3 DNA: TGCGCCAGCACGAGAGGAAGGAATGAAAAACTGTTTTTT

V gene: TRBV7-8
D gene: TRBD2
clone size: .
J gene: TRBJ2-2
CDR3 protein: CASSLAPSGAWTGELFF
CDR3 DNA: TGTGCCAGCAGCTTAGCTCCTAGCGGGGCCTGGACCGGGGAGCTGTTTTTT

V gene: TRBV6-5
D gene: .
clone size: .
J gene: TRBJ1-1
CDR3 protein: CASSYSPGNPTEAFF
CDR3 DNA: TGTGCCAGCAGTTACTCGCCAGGGAATCCCACTGAAGCTTTCTTT

V gene: TRBV5-1
D gene: .
clone size: .
J gene: TRBJ2-3
CDR3 protein: CASSLDPGTDTQYF
CDR3 DNA: TGCGCCAGCAGCTTAGATCCGGGGACAGATACGCAGTATTTT

V gene: TRBV19
D gene: TRBD1
clone size: few
J gene: TRBJ1-2
CDR3 protein: CASSPGQGGVLATF
CDR3 DNA: TGTGCCAGTAGTCCCGGACAGGGGGGCGTCCTAGCCACCTTC

V gene: TRBV2
D gene: TRBD2
clone size: .
J gene: TRBJ2-1
CDR3 protein: CASSEGRGEGEQFF
CDR3 DNA: TGTGCCAGCAGTGAAGGACGGGGGGAGGGTGAGCAGTTCTTC

V gene: TRBV29-1
D gene: .
clone size: .
J gene: TRBJ2-5
CDR3 protein: CSVSPMGAGTQETQYF
CDR3 DNA: TGCAGCGTTTCACCTATGGGGGCAGGGACCCAAGAGACCCAGTACTTC

V gene: TRBV28
D gene: .
clone size: .
J gene: TRBJ1-5
CDR3 protein: CASSLAGKALSNQPQHF
CDR3 DNA: TGTGCCAGCAGTTTGGCCGGGAAAGCCCTTAGCAATCAGCCCCAGCATTTT

V gene: TRBV4-1
D gene: .
clone size: .
J gene: TRBJ2-1
CDR3 protein: CASSQGRGYDNEQFF
CDR3 DNA: TGCGCCAGCAGCCAGGGTCGGGGATACGACAATGAGCAGTTCTTC

V gene: TRBV6-1
D gene: .
clone size: .
J gene: TRBJ2-1
CDR3 protein: CASSPEYSPYNEQFF
CDR3 DNA: TGTGCCAGCAGCCCAGAGTACAGCCCCTACAATGAGCAGTTCTTC

V gene: TRBV5-6
D gene: .
clone size: .
J gene: TRBJ2-5
CDR3 protein: CASSLRETQYF
CDR3 DNA: TGTGCCAGCAGCTTGCGAGAGACCCAGTACTTC

V gene: TRBV19
D gene: TRBD1
clone size: .
J gene: TRBJ1-1
CDR3 protein: CASSKRQGLESFGEAFF
CDR3 DNA: TGTGCCAGTAGTAAAAGACAGGGGCTCGAGTCTTTTGGTGAAGCTTTCTTT

V gene: TRBV7-2
D gene: TRBD2
clone size: .
J gene: TRBJ2-3
CDR3 protein: CASRRTSGGGPVGDTQYF
CDR3 DNA: TGTGCCAGCAGGCGGACTAGCGGGGGGGGGCCCGTCGGAGATACGCAGTATTTT

V gene: TRBV5-1
D gene: TRBD2
clone size: .
J gene: TRBJ2-3
CDR3 protein: CASSLAAGRGDTQYF
CDR3 DNA: TGCGCCAGCAGCTTGGCAGCGGGGCGAGGAGATACGCAGTATTTT

V gene: TRBV13
D gene: TRBD2
clone size: .
J gene: TRBJ2-1
CDR3 protein: CASSSGLAFNNEQFF
CDR3 DNA: TGTGCCAGCAGCTCCGGACTAGCATTCAACAATGAGCAGTTCTTC

V gene: TRBV5-6
D gene: .
clone size: .
J gene: TRBJ2-2
CDR3 protein: CASSLVTPTGELFF
CDR3 DNA: TGTGCCAGCAGCTTGGTGACTCCAACCGGGGAGCTGTTTTTT

V gene: TRBV27
D gene: TRBD2
clone size: few
J gene: TRBJ2-1
CDR3 protein: CASSLRRGGHGEQFF
CDR3 DNA: TGTGCCAGCAGTTTAAGGCGGGGGGGCCACGGTGAGCAGTTCTTC